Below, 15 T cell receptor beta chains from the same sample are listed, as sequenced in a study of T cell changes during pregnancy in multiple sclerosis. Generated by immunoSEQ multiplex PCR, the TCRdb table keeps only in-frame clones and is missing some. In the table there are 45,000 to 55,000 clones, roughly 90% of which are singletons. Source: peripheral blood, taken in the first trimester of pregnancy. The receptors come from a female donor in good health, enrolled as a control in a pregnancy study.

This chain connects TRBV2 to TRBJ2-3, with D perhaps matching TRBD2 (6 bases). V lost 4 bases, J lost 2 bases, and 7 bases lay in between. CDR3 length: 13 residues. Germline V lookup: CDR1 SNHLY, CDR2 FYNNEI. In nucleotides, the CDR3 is TGTGCCAGCAGTGGGACTATCACAGATACGCAGTATTTT. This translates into CASSGTITDTQYF.

The DNA for the CDR3 is TGTGCCAGCAGCGTAGACCCCGGAGGGGAGACCCAGTACTTC. It translates to CASSVDPGGETQYF. The V gene is TRBV9, the J gene TRBJ2-5, with a possible D match to TRBD2 (6 bases). CDR1 and CDR2 from the germline V gene are SGDLS and YYNGEE. The CDR3 loop spans 14 amino acids. V gave up 0 bases and J gave up 5 bases, with 11 bases separating them.

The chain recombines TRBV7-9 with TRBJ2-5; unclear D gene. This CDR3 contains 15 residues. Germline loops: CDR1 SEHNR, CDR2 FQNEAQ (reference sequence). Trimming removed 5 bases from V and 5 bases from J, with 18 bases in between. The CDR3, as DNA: TGTGCCAGCAGCGCAACAGACACAGCCGTGGAGACCCAGTACTTC. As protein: CASSATDTAVETQYF. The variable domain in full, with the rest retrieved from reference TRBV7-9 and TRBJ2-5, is DTGVSQNPRHKITKRGQNVTFRCDPISEHNRLYWYRQTLGQGPEFLTYFQNEAQLEKSRLLSDRFSAERPKGSFSTLEIQRTEQGDSAMYLCASSATDTAVETQYFGPGTRLLVL.

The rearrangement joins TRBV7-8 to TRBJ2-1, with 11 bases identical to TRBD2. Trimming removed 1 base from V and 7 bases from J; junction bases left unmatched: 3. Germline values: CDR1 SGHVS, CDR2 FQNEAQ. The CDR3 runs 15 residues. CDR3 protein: CASSLVGTSGNEQFF. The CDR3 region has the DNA TGTGCCAGCAGCTTAGTAGGGACTAGCGGAAATGAGCAGTTCTTC. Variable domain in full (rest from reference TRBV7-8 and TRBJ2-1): GAGVSQSPRYKVAKRGQDVALRCDPISGHVSLFWYQQALGQGPEFLTYFQNEAQLDKSGLPSDRFFAERPEGSVSTLKIQRTQQEDSAVYLCASSLVGTSGNEQFFGPGTRLTVL.

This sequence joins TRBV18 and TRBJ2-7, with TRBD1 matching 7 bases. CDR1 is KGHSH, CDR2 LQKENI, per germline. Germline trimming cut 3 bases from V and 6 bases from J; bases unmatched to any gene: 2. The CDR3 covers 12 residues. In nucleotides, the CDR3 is TGTGCCAGCTCACCGGGACAGCGCGAGCAGTACTTC. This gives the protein CASSPGQREQYF.

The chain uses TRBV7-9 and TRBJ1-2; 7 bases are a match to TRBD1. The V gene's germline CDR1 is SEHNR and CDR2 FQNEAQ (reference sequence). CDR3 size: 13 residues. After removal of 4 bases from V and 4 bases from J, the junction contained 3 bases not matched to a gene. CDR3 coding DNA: TGTGCCAGCAGCTCGGACAGGACCTATGGCTACACCTTC. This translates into CASSSDRTYGYTF.

DNA for the CDR3: TGTGCCAGCAGTCCCCGGGGATTGACCTACGAGCAGTACTTC. Residues: CASSPRGLTYEQYF. The chain links TRBV6-5 to TRBJ2-5; D possibly corresponds to TRBD2 (5 bases). The DNA end is a closer match to TRBJ2-7, so the J assignment may be wrong. Germline CDR1 is MNHEY and CDR2 is SVGAGI. This CDR3 contains 14 residues.

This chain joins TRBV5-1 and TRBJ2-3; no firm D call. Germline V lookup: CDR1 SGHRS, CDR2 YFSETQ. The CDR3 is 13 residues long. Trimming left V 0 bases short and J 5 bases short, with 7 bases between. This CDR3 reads CASSLAYGDTQYF. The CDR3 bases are TGCGCCAGCAGCTTGGCCTATGGAGATACGCAGTATTTT.

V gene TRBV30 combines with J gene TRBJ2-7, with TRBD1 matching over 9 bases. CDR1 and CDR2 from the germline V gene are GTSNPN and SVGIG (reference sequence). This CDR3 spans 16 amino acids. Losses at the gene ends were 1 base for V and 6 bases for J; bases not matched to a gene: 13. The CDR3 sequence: CAWSAGPGTGYSEQYF. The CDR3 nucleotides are TGTGCCTGGAGTGCAGGTCCCGGGACAGGGTATAGCGAGCAGTACTTC. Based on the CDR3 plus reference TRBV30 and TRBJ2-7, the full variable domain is SQTIHQWPATLVQPVGSPLSLECTVEGTSNPNLYWYRQAAGRGLQLLFYSVGIGQISSEVPQNLSASRPQDRQFILSSKKLLLSDSGFYLCAWSAGPGTGYSEQYFGPGTRLTVT.

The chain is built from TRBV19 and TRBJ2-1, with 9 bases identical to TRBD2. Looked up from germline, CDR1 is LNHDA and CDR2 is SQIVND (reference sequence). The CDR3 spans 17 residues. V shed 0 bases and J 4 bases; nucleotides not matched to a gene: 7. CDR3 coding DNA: TGTGCCAGTAGTATAGAAACGGGGCTAGCGGGGTACAATGAGCAGTTCTTC. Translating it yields CASSIETGLAGYNEQFF.

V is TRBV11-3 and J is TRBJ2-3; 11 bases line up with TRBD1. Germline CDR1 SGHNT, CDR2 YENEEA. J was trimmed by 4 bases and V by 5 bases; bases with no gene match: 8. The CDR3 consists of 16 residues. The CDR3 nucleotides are TGTGCCAGCAGCACCCGGGACAGGGGGAGGTCAGATACGCAGTATTTT. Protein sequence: CASSTRDRGRSDTQYF.

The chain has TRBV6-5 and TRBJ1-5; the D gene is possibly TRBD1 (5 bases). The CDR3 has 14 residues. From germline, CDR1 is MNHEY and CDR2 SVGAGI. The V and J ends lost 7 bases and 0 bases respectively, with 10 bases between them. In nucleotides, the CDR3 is TGTGCCAGCAACCCGACAGTTAGCAATCAGCCCCAGCATTTT. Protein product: CASNPTVSNQPQHF.

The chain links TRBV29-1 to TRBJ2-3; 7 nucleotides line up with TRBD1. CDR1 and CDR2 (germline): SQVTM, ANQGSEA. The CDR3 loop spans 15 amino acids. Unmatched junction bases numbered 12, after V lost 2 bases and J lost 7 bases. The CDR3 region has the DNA TGCAGCGTTGAACGGGTGGGGACAGCTAACTATACGCAGTATTTT. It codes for CSVERVGTANYTQYF.

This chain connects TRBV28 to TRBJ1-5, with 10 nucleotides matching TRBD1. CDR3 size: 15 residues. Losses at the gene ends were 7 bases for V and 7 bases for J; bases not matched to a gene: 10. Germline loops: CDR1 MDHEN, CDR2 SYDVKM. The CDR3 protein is CASITGTGDLQPQHF. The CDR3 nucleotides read TGTGCCAGCATTACCGGGACAGGGGATCTCCAGCCCCAGCATTTT.

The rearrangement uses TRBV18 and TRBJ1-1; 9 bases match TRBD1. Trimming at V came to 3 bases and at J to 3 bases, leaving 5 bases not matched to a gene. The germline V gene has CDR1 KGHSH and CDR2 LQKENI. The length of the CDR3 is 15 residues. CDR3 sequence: CASSPRGQGYTEAFF. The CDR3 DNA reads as TGTGCCAGCTCACCTAGAGGACAGGGGTACACTGAAGCTTTCTTT.